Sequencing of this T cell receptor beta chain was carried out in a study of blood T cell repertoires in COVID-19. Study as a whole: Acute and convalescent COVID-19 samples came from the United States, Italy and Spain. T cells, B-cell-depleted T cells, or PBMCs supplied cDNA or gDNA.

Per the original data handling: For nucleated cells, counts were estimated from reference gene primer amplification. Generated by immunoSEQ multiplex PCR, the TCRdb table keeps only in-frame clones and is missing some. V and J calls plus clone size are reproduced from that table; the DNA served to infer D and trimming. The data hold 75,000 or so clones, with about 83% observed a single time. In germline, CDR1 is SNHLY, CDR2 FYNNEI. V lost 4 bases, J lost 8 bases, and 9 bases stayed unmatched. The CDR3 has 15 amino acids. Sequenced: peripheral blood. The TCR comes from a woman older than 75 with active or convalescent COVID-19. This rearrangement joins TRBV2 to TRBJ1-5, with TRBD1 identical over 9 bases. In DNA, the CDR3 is TGTGCCAGCAGTGGGACAGGGGCCACCGGCGAGCCCCAGCATTTT. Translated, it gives CASSGTGATGEPQHF.